This T cell receptor beta chain was recovered during a study of T cells after yellow fever vaccination. Study-wide results and caveats: Most primary-vaccination clones recurred post-booster (under 98% CD4, just over 85% CD8).

Within the sample, this clonotype is medium-sized. In TCRdb, the 5' RACE reads were re-called with MiXCR into one record per CDR3 protein. The sample shows over 8,000 distinct CDR3 sequences, around 4.8% of them seen only once. From germline, CDR1 is SGHTA and CDR2 FQGNSA. V lost 5 bases, J lost 2 bases, and 12 bases lay in between. This CDR3 comprises 14 residues. The chain combines TRBV7-2 with TRBJ2-5; TRBD1 is a possible D gene (5 bases). This material consisted of PBMCs, either bulk or a sorted T-cell subset (CD4+, CD8+, memory, or dextramer-sorted; not recorded which), taken around 15 days after the first yellow fever vaccination. The clonotype was recovered from a man aged 18 to 29 who received the YFV17D yellow fever vaccine. CDR3 nucleotide sequence: TGTGCCAGCAGCCGCCAGGGATATCAAGAGACCCAGTACTTC. Amino acids: CASSRQGYQETQYF. The variable domain in full, completed from reference TRBV7-2 and TRBJ2-5, reads GAGVSQSPSNKVTEKGKDVELRCDPISGHTALYWYRQSLGQGLEFLIYFQGNSAPDKSGLPSDRFSAERTGGSVSTLTIQRTQQEDSAVYLCASSRQGYQETQYFGPGTRLLVL.